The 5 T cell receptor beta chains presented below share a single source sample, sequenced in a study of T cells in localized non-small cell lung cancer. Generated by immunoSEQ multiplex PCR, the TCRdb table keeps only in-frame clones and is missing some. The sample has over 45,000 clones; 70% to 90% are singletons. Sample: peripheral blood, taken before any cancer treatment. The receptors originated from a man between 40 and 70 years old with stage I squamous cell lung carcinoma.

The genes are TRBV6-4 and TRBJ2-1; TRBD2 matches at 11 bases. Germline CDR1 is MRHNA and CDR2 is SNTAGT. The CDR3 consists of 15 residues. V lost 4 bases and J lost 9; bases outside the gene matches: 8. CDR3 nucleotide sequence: TGTGCCAGCAGTGCTCTAGCGGGAGGTTATAGTGAGCAGTTCTTC. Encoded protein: CASSALAGGYSEQFF.

The CDR3 sequence: CASSKVGTREPIYEQYF. The CDR3 DNA reads as TGTGCCAGCAGCAAAGTTGGCACCAGGGAACCTATCTACGAGCAGTACTTC. V usage is TRBV21-1 and J usage is TRBJ2-7; TRBD1 is the table's D call and was not checked against the DNA. TRBV21-1 is reported as a pseudogene. The CDR3 is made up of 17 amino acids.

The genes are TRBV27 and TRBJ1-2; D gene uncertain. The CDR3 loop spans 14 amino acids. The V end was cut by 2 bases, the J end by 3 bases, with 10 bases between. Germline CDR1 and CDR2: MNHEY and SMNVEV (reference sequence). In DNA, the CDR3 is TGTGCCAGCAGTTTAGACCCGATGGACTATGGCTACACCTTC. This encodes CASSLDPMDYGYTF.

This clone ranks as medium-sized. CDR3 nucleotide sequence: TGTGCCAGCAGTTACGGGCAGCATAATGAAAAACTGTTTTTT. Its translation is CASSYGQHNEKLFF. The rearrangement links TRBV6-5 to TRBJ1-4; D gene unclear. The germline V gene has CDR1 MNHEY and CDR2 SVGAGI. The length of the CDR3 is 14 residues. The V end was cut by 2 bases, the J end by 4 bases, with 8 bases between.

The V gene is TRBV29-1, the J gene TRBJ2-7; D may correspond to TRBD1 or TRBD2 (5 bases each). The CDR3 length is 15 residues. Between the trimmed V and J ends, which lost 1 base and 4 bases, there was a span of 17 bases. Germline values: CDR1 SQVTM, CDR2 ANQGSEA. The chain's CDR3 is CSVEGGYEVGYEQYF. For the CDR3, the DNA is TGCAGCGTTGAAGGGGGGTATGAAGTCGGATACGAGCAGTACTTC.